This is a list of T cell receptor beta chains from one sample in a study of CD8+ T cells in alopecia areata. Sequenced by immunoSEQ multiplex PCR; TCRdb stores in-frame clones only, minus some. Of about 150,000 clones in the sample, around 50% were seen once. The sample consisted of CD4+ T cells sorted from blood. All receptors come from a human donor with alopecia areata. The CDR3 runs from the conserved cysteine through the conserved F or W. A D gene is named only where the DNA matches it firmly. Not every row has a clone size; where given, it reads once, few, many or a size class.

abundance: -; v_gene: TRBV28; d_gene: -; j_gene: TRBJ1-1; CDR3nt: TGTGCCACCGCCGGGCAAATGAACACTGAAGCTTTCTTT; CDR3aa: CATAGQMNTEAFF
abundance: once; v_gene: TRBV11-2; d_gene: TRBD1; j_gene: TRBJ2-5; CDR3nt: TGTGCCAGCAGCTTTCCACAGGGGAGAGAGACCCAGTACTTC; CDR3aa: CASSFPQGRETQYF
abundance: -; v_gene: TRBV27; d_gene: -; j_gene: TRBJ2-6; CDR3nt: TGTGCCAGCAGTTTATTCGGGCAGGGAGTTTCTGGGGCCAACGTCCTGACTTTC; CDR3aa: CASSLFGQGVSGANVLTF
abundance: -; v_gene: TRBV29-1; d_gene: -; j_gene: TRBJ2-1; CDR3nt: TGCAGCTTTAGCTCCTACAATGAGCAGTTCTTC; CDR3aa: CSFSSYNEQFF
abundance: -; v_gene: TRBV7-9; d_gene: -; j_gene: TRBJ2-3; CDR3nt: TGTGCCAGCAGCTTAACGCAGGCTAGCACAGATACGCAGTATTTT; CDR3aa: CASSLTQASTDTQYF
abundance: -; v_gene: TRBV9; d_gene: TRBD2; j_gene: TRBJ2-3; CDR3nt: TGTGCCAGCAGTTCTACCCATCCACTAGCGGGAGGGCCGGATACGCAGTATTTT; CDR3aa: CASSSTHPLAGGPDTQYF
abundance: few; v_gene: TRBV28; d_gene: TRBD2; j_gene: TRBJ2-2; CDR3nt: TGTGCCAGTTGCGGGAGCCCCCGGGAGCTGTTTTTT; CDR3aa: CASCGSPRELFF
abundance: -; v_gene: TRBV29-1; d_gene: -; j_gene: TRBJ2-5; CDR3nt: TGCAGCGGACGACAGGCGGCGACCCAGTACTTC; CDR3aa: CSGRQAATQYF
abundance: few; v_gene: TRBV29-1; d_gene: TRBD2; j_gene: TRBJ2-3; CDR3nt: TGCAGCGTGGTTCAGGGAGGGGATACGCAGTATTTT; CDR3aa: CSVVQGGDTQYF
abundance: -; v_gene: TRBV7-2; d_gene: -; j_gene: TRBJ2-6; CDR3nt: TGTGCCAGCAGCTTCTTGAGCTCTGGGGCCAACGTCCTGACTTTC; CDR3aa: CASSFLSSGANVLTF
abundance: -; v_gene: TRBV29-1; d_gene: TRBD2; j_gene: TRBJ2-7; CDR3nt: TGCAGCGTCCGACGGCGGGAGTTGGGGGAGCAGTACTTC; CDR3aa: CSVRRRELGEQYF
abundance: -; v_gene: TRBV5-8; d_gene: TRBD1; j_gene: TRBJ2-5; CDR3nt: TGTGCCAGCAGCTCCTTACGGGACAGATACCAAGAGACCCAGTACTTC; CDR3aa: CASSSLRDRYQETQYF
abundance: -; v_gene: TRBV7-3; d_gene: TRBD2; j_gene: TRBJ2-7; CDR3nt: TGTGCCAGCAGCCCGACACGACTAGCGGGCGTGGGGGAGCAGTACTTC; CDR3aa: CASSPTRLAGVGEQYF
abundance: -; v_gene: TRBV30; d_gene: -; j_gene: TRBJ2-1; CDR3nt: TGTGCCTGGGGACAGAGACCCTACAATGAGCAGTTCTTC; CDR3aa: CAWGQRPYNEQFF
abundance: -; v_gene: TRBV28; d_gene: TRBD2; j_gene: TRBJ2-1; CDR3nt: TGTGCCAGCAGCCTAGGGTCTAGCGGAAGCAATGAGCAGTTCTTC; CDR3aa: CASSLGSSGSNEQFF
abundance: few; v_gene: TRBV28; d_gene: -; j_gene: TRBJ1-2; CDR3nt: TGTGCCAGCAGTATCGGGACATCTAACTATGGCTACACCTTC; CDR3aa: CASSIGTSNYGYTF
abundance: -; v_gene: TRBV29-1; d_gene: -; j_gene: TRBJ2-1; CDR3nt: TGCAGCGTTCGGCGCTTCGATGAGCAGTTCTTC; CDR3aa: CSVRRFDEQFF
abundance: -; v_gene: TRBV5-1; d_gene: TRBD1; j_gene: TRBJ1-1; CDR3nt: TGCGCCAGCAGCCCGAACAGGGGAGTAGAAGCTTTCTTT; CDR3aa: CASSPNRGVEAFF
abundance: -; v_gene: TRBV5-1; d_gene: TRBD1; j_gene: TRBJ2-3; CDR3nt: TGCGCCAGCAGCCACGGACAGGCGATATGGGATACGCAGTATTTT; CDR3aa: CASSHGQAIWDTQYF
abundance: -; v_gene: TRBV27; d_gene: -; j_gene: TRBJ1-2; CDR3nt: TGTGCCAGCAGCCCAAACGGGGGGCACCCAAGTTATGGCTACACCTTC; CDR3aa: CASSPNGGHPSYGYTF
abundance: -; v_gene: TRBV19; d_gene: -; j_gene: TRBJ2-1; CDR3nt: TGTGCCAGTAGCATAGACAGAGCGACTGAGCAGTTCTTC; CDR3aa: CASSIDRATEQFF
abundance: -; v_gene: TRBV11-2; d_gene: -; j_gene: TRBJ1-5; CDR3nt: TGTGCCAGCAGCCAGGAGGGGTACAATCAGCCCCAGCATTTT; CDR3aa: CASSQEGYNQPQHF
abundance: -; v_gene: TRBV7-3; d_gene: -; j_gene: TRBJ2-7; CDR3nt: TGTGCCAGCAGCTCAGCCGGGACACATTCCACGAGCTCCTACGAGCAGTACTTC; CDR3aa: CASSSAGTHSTSSYEQYF
abundance: -; v_gene: TRBV29-1; d_gene: TRBD2; j_gene: TRBJ2-3; CDR3nt: TGCAGCGTTGGTGGGAGGGCCGTAGATACGCAGTATTTT; CDR3aa: CSVGGRAVDTQYF
abundance: few; v_gene: TRBV5-1; d_gene: -; j_gene: TRBJ1-4; CDR3nt: TGCGCCAGCAGCTATAGGGGTCTGGATGAAAAACTGTTTTTT; CDR3aa: CASSYRGLDEKLFF
abundance: -; v_gene: TRBV5-1; d_gene: TRBD2; j_gene: TRBJ2-3; CDR3nt: TGCGCCAGCAGCTTGCTGACGGGAGGGATGGCAGATACGCAGTATTTT; CDR3aa: CASSLLTGGMADTQYF
abundance: few; v_gene: TRBV5-1; d_gene: TRBD2; j_gene: TRBJ2-1; CDR3nt: TGCGCCAGCAGCCCCCTTGGAGCGGGAGCGTACAATGAGCAGTTCTTC; CDR3aa: CASSPLGAGAYNEQFF
abundance: -; v_gene: TRBV10-1; d_gene: -; j_gene: TRBJ2-7; CDR3nt: TGCGCCAGCAGTGAGTCCGGCAGGGCGGCCTACGAGCAGTACTTC; CDR3aa: CASSESGRAAYEQYF
abundance: -; v_gene: TRBV2; d_gene: -; j_gene: TRBJ1-2; CDR3nt: TGTGCCAGCTCCGGGGGCGGAGTCTATGGCTACACCTTC; CDR3aa: CASSGGGVYGYTF
abundance: -; v_gene: TRBV5-1; d_gene: TRBD1; j_gene: TRBJ1-2; CDR3nt: TGCGCCAGCAGCTCCGGGACAGGGTCGGATGGCTACACCTTC; CDR3aa: CASSSGTGSDGYTF
abundance: -; v_gene: TRBV27; d_gene: -; j_gene: TRBJ2-1; CDR3nt: TGTGCCAGCAGTTATGAGGGGGGCAGGTCCCCACACAATGAGCAGTTCTTC; CDR3aa: CASSYEGGRSPHNEQFF
abundance: -; v_gene: TRBV6-5; d_gene: -; j_gene: TRBJ2-7; CDR3nt: TGTGCCAGCAGTTACCGGCCGTTGAATGCCTACGAGCAGTACTTC; CDR3aa: CASSYRPLNAYEQYF
abundance: -; v_gene: TRBV5-1; d_gene: -; j_gene: TRBJ1-5; CDR3nt: TGCGCCAGCAGCGTGGACGGTAGCAATCAGCCCCAGCATTTT; CDR3aa: CASSVDGSNQPQHF
abundance: few; v_gene: TRBV27; d_gene: -; j_gene: TRBJ2-7; CDR3nt: TGTGCCAGCAGAACAAACCGACAGGTCATGTACTTC; CDR3aa: CASRTNRQVMYF
abundance: few; v_gene: TRBV5-4; d_gene: -; j_gene: TRBJ2-6; CDR3nt: TGTGCCAGCAGCCCGGGCGGGACATCTGGGGCCAACGTCCTGACTTTC; CDR3aa: CASSPGGTSGANVLTF
abundance: -; v_gene: TRBV29-1; d_gene: -; j_gene: TRBJ1-2; CDR3nt: TGCAGCGAAACGACGGATCTTGGCGGCTACACCTTC; CDR3aa: CSETTDLGGYTF
abundance: once; v_gene: TRBV5-1; d_gene: TRBD2; j_gene: TRBJ2-7; CDR3nt: TGCGCCAGCAGCTTGGCACTAAGACTAGCGGGAGGGTACGAGCAGTACTTC; CDR3aa: CASSLALRLAGGYEQYF